These T cell receptor beta chains were read from a single sample in a study of blood T cell repertoires in COVID-19. Data came from immunoSEQ multiplex PCR; TCRdb stores just in-frame clones and leaves some out. The sample has 40,000 to 60,000 clones, 55% to 70% seen once. Sequencing was performed on peripheral blood. Receptors were obtained from a woman in her 70s with acute or convalescent COVID-19. CDR3s include the opening cysteine and the closing phenylalanine or tryptophan. Rows give clone size only sometimes, using once, few, many, or a class for an expanded clone.

TRBV5-1	NA	TRBJ2-7	CASSLVIQRGGSYEQYF
TRBV6-1	once	TRBJ1-2	CASSEVGRGESLHYGYTF
TRBV5-6	NA	TRBJ2-7	CASSLRPDSYEQYF
TRBV3-1/TRBV3-2	NA	TRBJ2-1	CASSLGSGGSYNEQFF
TRBV4-1	many	TRBJ1-2	CASSQGVRILGYTF
TRBV28	NA	TRBJ1-1	CASSLRDRLAFF
TRBV11-2	NA	TRBJ2-7	CASSAPGTRTPEQYF
TRBV5-1	NA	TRBJ2-7	CASSNPGTGAYEQYF
TRBV18	NA	TRBJ2-1	CASSPEQGGPTKFF
TRBV6-5	NA	TRBJ2-7	CASSYSGRGLYEQYF
TRBV4-1	NA	TRBJ2-7	CASSQGGGYSYEQYF
TRBV20-1	NA	TRBJ2-5	CSAPSEETQYF
TRBV5-4	many	TRBJ2-3	CASSPGERGIADTQYF
TRBV5-5	NA	TRBJ2-4	CASSRQGGAEVDIQYF
TRBV28	NA	TRBJ1-2	CASRLGVYGYTF
TRBV28	NA	TRBJ2-7	CASSRGVYEQYF
TRBV7-9	NA	TRBJ2-5	CASSLGGRGGQETQYF
TRBV30	few	TRBJ2-7	CAWSVSGYEQYF
TRBV11-3	NA	TRBJ1-6	CASSIGAGGFRSYNSPLHF
TRBV4-1	few	TRBJ1-5	CASSQTLVRGGNQPQHF
TRBV28	NA	TRBJ2-1	CASSSGLAGALGNEQFF
TRBV18	once	TRBJ1-6	CASSPGTGVSPLHF
TRBV10-1	NA	TRBJ2-7	CASSERQAGGPDSSEQYF
TRBV28	NA	TRBJ2-7	CATTPGQAYEQYF
TRBV5-6	few	TRBJ2-1	CASSLSRRGSTYNEQFF
TRBV9	NA	TRBJ2-1	CASSVEAGVFNEQFF
TRBV28	NA	TRBJ2-7	CASSSAGGFEYEQYF
TRBV6-5	few	TRBJ2-7	CASSYARQGAQEQYF
TRBV11-2	NA	TRBJ2-2	CASSSAGTATGELFF
TRBV3-1/TRBV3-2	once	TRBJ2-1	CASSQDAKGGGAGAPRDNEQFF
TRBV6-1	NA	TRBJ2-5	CASSEDSAALKETQYF
TRBV15	NA	TRBJ2-7	CATSRDRLAGREQYF
TRBV4-3	NA	TRBJ2-6	CASSQVYSTSGANVLTF
TRBV19	NA	TRBJ2-4	CASSLESGGLAKNIQYF
TRBV20-1	NA	TRBJ2-1	CSASADPSYNEQFF
TRBV10-3	few	TRBJ2-7	CAIWGGGSSYEQYF
TRBV28	few	TRBJ2-5	CASRDRYLETQYF
TRBV3-1/TRBV3-2	NA	TRBJ2-5	CASSQSDGGETQYF
TRBV11-2	NA	TRBJ2-7	CASSLASGSFYYEQYF
TRBV5-1	NA	TRBJ2-7	CASSWTGDEQYF
TRBV14	once	TRBJ1-1	CASSPSPIWRGLVAEAFF
TRBV21-1	NA	TRBJ2-7	CASSKYDRLAPPYEQYF
TRBV30	NA	TRBJ2-1	CAWIAGPSGSSKNEQFF
TRBV7-2	NA	TRBJ2-3	CASSLRTSGTTDTQYF
TRBV7-9	NA	TRBJ2-7	CASSLQGTYEQYF
TRBV5-1	NA	TRBJ1-2	CASSLGDFYGYTF
TRBV6-1	NA	TRBJ2-2	CASSVTLAGGHGGELFF
TRBV7-2	once	TRBJ2-3	CASSLRAGGPDTQYF
TRBV2	NA	TRBJ1-6	CASSELQALLHF
TRBV9	few	TRBJ2-1	CASSKQGALSNEQFF
TRBV7-6	NA	TRBJ2-2	CASSLAGRSNTGELFF
TRBV4-1	NA	TRBJ2-5	CASSQGDRRVETQYF
TRBV7-2	NA	TRBJ2-7	CASSLGIQDEQYF
TRBV2	NA	TRBJ2-1	CASSGQGKTYNEQFF